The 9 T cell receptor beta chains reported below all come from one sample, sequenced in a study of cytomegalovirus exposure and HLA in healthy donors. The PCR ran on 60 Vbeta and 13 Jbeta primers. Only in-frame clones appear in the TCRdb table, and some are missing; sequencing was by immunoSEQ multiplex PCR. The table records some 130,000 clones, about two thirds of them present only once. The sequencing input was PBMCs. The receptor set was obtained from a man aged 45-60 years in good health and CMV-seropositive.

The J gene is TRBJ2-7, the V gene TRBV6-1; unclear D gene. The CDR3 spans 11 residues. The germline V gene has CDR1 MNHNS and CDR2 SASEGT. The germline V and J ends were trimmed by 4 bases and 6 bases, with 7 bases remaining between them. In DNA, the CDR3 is TGTGCCAGCAGTGCGCGTAGCGAGCAGTACTTC. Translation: CASSARSEQYF.

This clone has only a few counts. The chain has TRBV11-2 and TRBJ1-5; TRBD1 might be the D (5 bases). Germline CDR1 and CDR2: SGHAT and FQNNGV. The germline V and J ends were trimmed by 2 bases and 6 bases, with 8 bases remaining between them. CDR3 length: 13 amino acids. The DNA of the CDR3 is TGTGCCAGCAGCTTACAGGGCGGTCAGCCCCAGCATTTT. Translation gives CASSLQGGQPQHF.

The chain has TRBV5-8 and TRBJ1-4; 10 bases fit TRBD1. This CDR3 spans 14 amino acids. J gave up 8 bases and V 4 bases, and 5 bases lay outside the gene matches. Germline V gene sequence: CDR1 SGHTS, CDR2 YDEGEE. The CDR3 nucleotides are TGTGCCAGCAGCCGGGGGACAGGGGTGGAAAAACTGTTTTTT. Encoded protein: CASSRGTGVEKLFF.

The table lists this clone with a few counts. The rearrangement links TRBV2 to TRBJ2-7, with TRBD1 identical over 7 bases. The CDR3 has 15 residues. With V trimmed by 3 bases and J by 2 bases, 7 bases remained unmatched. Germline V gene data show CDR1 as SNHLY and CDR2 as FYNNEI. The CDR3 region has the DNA TGTGCCAGCAGTGATGGGCCAGGGGGAACCTACGAGCAGTACTTC. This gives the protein CASSDGPGGTYEQYF.

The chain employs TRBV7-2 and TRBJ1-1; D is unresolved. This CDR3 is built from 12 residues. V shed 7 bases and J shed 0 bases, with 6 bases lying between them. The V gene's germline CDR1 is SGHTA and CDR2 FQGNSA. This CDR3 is CASKYLNTEAFF. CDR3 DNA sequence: TGTGCCAGCAAATATTTGAACACTGAAGCTTTCTTT.

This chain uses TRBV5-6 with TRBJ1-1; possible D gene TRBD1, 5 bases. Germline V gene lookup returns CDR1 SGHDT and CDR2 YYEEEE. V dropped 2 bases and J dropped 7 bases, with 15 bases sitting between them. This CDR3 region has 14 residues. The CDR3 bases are TGTGCCAGCAGCTTTCTGGACACTGTAGGTGAAGCTTTCTTT. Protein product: CASSFLDTVGEAFF.

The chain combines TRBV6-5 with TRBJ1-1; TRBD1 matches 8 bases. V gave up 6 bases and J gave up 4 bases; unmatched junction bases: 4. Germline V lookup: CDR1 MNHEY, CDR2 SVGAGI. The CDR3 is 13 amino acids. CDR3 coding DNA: TGTGCCAGCAGAACAGGGGGAGGCACTGAAGCTTTCTTT. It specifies CASRTGGGTEAFF.

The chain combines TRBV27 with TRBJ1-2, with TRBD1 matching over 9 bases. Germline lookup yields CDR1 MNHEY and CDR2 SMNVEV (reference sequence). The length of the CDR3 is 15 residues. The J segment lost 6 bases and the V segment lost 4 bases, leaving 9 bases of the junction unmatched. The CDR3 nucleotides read TGTGCCAGCAGTTGGCAGACAGGGGGAGGGAATGGCTACACCTTC. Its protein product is CASSWQTGGGNGYTF.

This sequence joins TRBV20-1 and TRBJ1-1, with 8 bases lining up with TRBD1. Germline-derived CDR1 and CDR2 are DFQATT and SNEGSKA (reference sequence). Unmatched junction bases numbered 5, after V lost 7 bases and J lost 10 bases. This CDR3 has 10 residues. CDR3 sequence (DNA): TGCAGTGTTGACAGGGGAAGAGCTTTCTTT. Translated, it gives CSVDRGRAFF.